A single sample is the source of the 5 T cell receptor beta chains below, sequenced in a study of T cell responses to AZD1222 COVID-19 vaccine. Profiling relied on immunoSEQ multiplex PCR, and the TCRdb table lists in-frame clones only, not all of them. In the table there are 110,000 or so clones, around 89% of which are singletons. The sequencing here drew on peripheral blood, taken 28 days after the second AZD1222 dose. The receptors were gathered from an adult who received the AZD1222 COVID-19 vaccine.

The chain has TRBV18 and TRBJ1-5; D uncertain. Per germline, CDR1 KGHSH and CDR2 LQKENI. The V end lost 4 bases, the J end lost 3 bases, and 13 bases lay between the germline ends. The CDR3 runs to 15 residues. CDR3 in DNA: TGTGCCAGCTCACTCGTGGGGAGAGACAATCAGCCCCAGCATTTT. Amino acids: CASSLVGRDNQPQHF.

The chain has TRBV21-1 and TRBJ1-4; the table assigns TRBD1, which was not confirmed against the DNA. TRBV21-1 is a listed pseudogene. The CDR3 covers 16 residues. In DNA, the CDR3 is TGTGCCAGCAATCGCCGGGACAGGGAACCTAATGAAAAACTGTTTTTT. It specifies CASNRRDREPNEKLFF.

This chain joins TRBV24-1 and TRBJ1-5; 8 bases agree with TRBD1. Looked up from germline, CDR1 is KGHDR and CDR2 is SFDVKD. The V and J ends lost 6 bases and 5 bases, in that order; junction bases with no gene match: 5. This CDR3 region has 14 residues. The CDR3 DNA sequence: TGTGCCACCAGTCCGGACAGGGAGGATCAGCCCCAGCATTTT. This encodes CATSPDREDQPQHF.

This clone was counted a single time. V usage is TRBV7-8 and J usage is TRBJ1-2; D is uncertain. The CDR3 covers 16 residues. The germline V gene has CDR1 SGHVS and CDR2 FQNEAQ. Trimming pared 5 bases from V and 5 bases from J, leaving 21 bases between. As DNA, the CDR3 is TGTGCCAGCAGCCGAGGGAGGGCACTTAAATTATATGGCTACACCTTC. Encoded protein: CASSRGRALKLYGYTF. Combining the CDR3 with reference TRBV7-8 and TRBJ1-2 gives the whole variable domain GAGVSQSPRYKVAKRGQDVALRCDPISGHVSLFWYQQALGQGPEFLTYFQNEAQLDKSGLPSDRFFAERPEGSVSTLKIQRTQQEDSAVYLCASSRGRALKLYGYTFGSGTRLTVV.

The rearrangement links TRBV7-8 to TRBJ2-7; the D call may be TRBD1 or TRBD2 (6 bases each). The germline V gene encodes CDR1 SGHVS and CDR2 FQNEAQ. The CDR3 has 14 residues. V lost 3 bases and J lost 3, with 12 bases in between. The CDR3 is CASSFRGADYEQYF. In DNA form, the CDR3 reads TGTGCCAGCAGCTTTAGGGGGGCTGACTACGAGCAGTACTTC.